The following is a T cell receptor beta chain sequence with its context. The antigen is not known. This sample was included in a study of cytomegalovirus exposure and HLA in healthy donors. Overall study: Membership in the Caucasian-associated ancestry cluster was found for around four fifths of 350 to 450 genotyped donors. Study observations and caveats: Accounts indicate the classifier identified cytomegalovirus status with strong specificity and sensitivity. Within an earlier analysis, most TCR beta V segments proved productive either about 87% or about 30% of the time. In a later analysis, TCR beta V- and J-gene trimming was associated with a missense DCLRE1C variant.

PCR was performed using 60 Vbeta and 13 Jbeta primers. Sequenced by immunoSEQ multiplex PCR; TCRdb stores in-frame clones only, minus some. This sample's clone table lists some 130,000 clones. The sample consisted of PBMCs. The source is a woman between 40 and 50 years old in good health and CMV-seropositive.

CDR3 DNA sequence: TGTGCCAGCAGTTCATCCTACGAGCAGTACTTC. Encoded protein: CASSSSYEQYF. The rearrangement uses TRBV28 and TRBJ2-7; D call uncertain. The CDR3 contains 11 residues. V lost 4 bases and J 1 base, leaving 2 bases between the germline ends. Germline V CDR1 and CDR2: MDHEN, SYDVKM.